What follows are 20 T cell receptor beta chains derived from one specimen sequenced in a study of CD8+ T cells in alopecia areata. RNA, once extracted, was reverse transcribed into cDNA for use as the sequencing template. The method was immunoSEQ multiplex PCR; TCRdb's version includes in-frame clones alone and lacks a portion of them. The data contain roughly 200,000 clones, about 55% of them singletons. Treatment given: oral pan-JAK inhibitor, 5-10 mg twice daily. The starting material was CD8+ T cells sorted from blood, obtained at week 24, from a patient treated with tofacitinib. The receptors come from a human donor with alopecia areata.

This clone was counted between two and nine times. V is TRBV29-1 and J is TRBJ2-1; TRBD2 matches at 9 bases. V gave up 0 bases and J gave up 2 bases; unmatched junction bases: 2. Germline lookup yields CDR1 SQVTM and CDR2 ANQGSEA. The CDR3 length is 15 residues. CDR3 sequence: CSVEEAGGTYNEQFF. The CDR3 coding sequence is TGCAGCGTTGAAGAAGCGGGGGGCACCTACAATGAGCAGTTCTTC.

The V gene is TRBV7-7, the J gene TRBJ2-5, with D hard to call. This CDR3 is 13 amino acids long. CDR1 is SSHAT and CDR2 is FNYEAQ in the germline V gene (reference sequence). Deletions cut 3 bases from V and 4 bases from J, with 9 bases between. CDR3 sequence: CASSFAGSETQYF. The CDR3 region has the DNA TGTGCCAGCAGCTTTGCAGGCTCAGAGACCCAGTACTTC.

In DNA form, the CDR3 reads TGTGCCACCCTAGCGGACTACAATGAGCAGTTCTTC. This encodes CATLADYNEQFF. The chain has TRBV19 and TRBJ2-1, with 7 positions matching TRBD2. Germline V CDR1 and CDR2: LNHDA, SQIVND (reference sequence). Germline trimming cut 10 bases from V and 3 bases from J; bases unmatched to any gene: 3. The CDR3 covers 12 residues. Full variable domain (outside the CDR3, taken from reference TRBV19 and TRBJ2-1): DGGITQSPKYLFRKEGQNVTLSCEQNLNHDAMYWYRQDPGQGLRLIYYSQIVNDFQKGDIAEGYSVSREKKESFPLTVTSAQKNPTAFYLCATLADYNEQFFGPGTRLTVL.

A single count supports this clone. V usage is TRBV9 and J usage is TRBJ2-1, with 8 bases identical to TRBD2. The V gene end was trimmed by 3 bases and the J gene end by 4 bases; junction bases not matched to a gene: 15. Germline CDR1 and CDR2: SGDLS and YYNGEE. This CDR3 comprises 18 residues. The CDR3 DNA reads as TGTGCCAGCAGCGCGCCGAGAGGTCCTAGCGGGCAATACAATGAGCAGTTCTTC. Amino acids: CASSAPRGPSGQYNEQFF.

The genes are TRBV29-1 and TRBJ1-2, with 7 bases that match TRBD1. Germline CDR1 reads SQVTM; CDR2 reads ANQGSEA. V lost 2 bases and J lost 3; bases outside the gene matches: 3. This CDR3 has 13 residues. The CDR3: CSVEIRGDYGYTF. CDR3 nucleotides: TGCAGCGTTGAAATCAGGGGGGACTATGGCTACACCTTC.

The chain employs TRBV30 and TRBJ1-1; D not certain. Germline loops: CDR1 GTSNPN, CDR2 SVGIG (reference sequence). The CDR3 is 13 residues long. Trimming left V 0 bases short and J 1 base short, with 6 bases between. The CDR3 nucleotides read TGTGCCTGGAGTGTGGAGCCGAACACTGAAGCTTTCTTT. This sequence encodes CAWSVEPNTEAFF.

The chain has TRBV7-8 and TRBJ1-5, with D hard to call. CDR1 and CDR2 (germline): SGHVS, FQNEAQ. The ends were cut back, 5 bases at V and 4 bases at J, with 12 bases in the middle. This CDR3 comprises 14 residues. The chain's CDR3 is CASSPLLSNQPQHF. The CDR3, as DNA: TGTGCCAGCAGCCCGCTACTCTCGAATCAGCCCCAGCATTTT.

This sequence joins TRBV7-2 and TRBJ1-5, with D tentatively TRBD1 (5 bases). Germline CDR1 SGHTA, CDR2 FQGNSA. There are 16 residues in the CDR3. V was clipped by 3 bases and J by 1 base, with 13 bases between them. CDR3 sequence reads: CASSFLAGGSNQPQHF. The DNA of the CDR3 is TGTGCCAGCAGCTTTTTGGCCGGGGGGAGCAATCAGCCCCAGCATTTT. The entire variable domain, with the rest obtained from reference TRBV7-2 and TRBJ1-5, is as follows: GAGVSQSPSNKVTEKGKDVELRCDPISGHTALYWYRQSLGQGLEFLIYFQGNSAPDKSGLPSDRFSAERTGGSVSTLTIQRTQQEDSAVYLCASSFLAGGSNQPQHFGDGTRLSIL.

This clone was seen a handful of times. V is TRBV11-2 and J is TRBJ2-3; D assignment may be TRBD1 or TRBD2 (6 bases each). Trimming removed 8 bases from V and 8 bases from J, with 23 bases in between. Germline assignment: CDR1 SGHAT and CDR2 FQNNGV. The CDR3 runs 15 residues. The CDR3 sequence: CASAKVGGERGTQYF. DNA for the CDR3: TGTGCCAGCGCTAAAGTGGGGGGCGAAAGGGGTACGCAGTATTTT. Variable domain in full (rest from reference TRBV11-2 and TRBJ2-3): EAGVAQSPRYKIIEKRQSVAFWCNPISGHATLYWYQQILGQGPKLLIQFQNNGVVDDSQLPKDRFSAERLKGVDSTLKIQPAKLEDSAVYLCASAKVGGERGTQYFGPGTRLTVL.

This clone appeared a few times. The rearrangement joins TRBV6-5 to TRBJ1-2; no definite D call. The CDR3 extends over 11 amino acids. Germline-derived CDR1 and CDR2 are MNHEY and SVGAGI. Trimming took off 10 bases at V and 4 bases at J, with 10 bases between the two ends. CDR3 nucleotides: TGTGCCACCAAGGACGGCTATGGCTACACCTTC. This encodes CATKDGYGYTF.

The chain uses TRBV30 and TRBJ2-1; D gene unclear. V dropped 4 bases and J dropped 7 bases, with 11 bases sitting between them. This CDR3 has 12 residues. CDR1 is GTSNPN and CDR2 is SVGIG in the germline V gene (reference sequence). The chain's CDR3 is CAWMVLGNEQFF. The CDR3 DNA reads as TGTGCCTGGATGGTTCTAGGGAATGAGCAGTTCTTC.

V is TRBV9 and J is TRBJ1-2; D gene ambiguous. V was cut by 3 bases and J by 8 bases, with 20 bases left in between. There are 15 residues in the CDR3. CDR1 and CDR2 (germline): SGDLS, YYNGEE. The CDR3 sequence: CASSDQRGGVEGYTF. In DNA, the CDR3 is TGTGCCAGCAGCGACCAGCGAGGAGGCGTGGAGGGCTACACCTTC.

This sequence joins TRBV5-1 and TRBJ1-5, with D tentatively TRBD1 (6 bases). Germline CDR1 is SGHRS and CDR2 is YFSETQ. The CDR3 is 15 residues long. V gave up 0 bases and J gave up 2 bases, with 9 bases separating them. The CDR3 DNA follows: TGCGCCAGCAGCTTGGCTGGGGGCGGCAATCAGCCCCAGCATTTT. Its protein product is CASSLAGGGNQPQHF.

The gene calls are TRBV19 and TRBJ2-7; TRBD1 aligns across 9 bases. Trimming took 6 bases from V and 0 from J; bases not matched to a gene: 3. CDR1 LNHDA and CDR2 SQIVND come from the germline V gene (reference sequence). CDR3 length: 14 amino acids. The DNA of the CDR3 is TGTGCCAGTAGCGACAGGGGGACCTCCTACGAGCAGTACTTC. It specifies CASSDRGTSYEQYF.

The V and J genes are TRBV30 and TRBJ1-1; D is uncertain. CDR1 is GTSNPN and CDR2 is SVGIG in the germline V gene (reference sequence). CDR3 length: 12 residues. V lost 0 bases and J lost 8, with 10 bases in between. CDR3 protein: CAWSVVGIEAFF. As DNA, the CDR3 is TGTGCCTGGAGTGTCGTCGGAATAGAAGCTTTCTTT.

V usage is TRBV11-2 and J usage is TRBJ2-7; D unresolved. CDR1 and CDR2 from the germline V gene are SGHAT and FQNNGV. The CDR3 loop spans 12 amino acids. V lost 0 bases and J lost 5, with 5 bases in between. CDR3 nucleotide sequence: TGTGCCAGCAGCTTAGATTTGGACGAGCAGTACTTC. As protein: CASSLDLDEQYF.

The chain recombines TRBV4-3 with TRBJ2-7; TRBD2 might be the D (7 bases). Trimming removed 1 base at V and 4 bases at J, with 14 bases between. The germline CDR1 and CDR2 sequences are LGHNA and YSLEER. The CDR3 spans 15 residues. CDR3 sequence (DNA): TGCGCCAGCAGCCAAGCTCGGGGAGGGGGGTACGAGCAGTACTTC. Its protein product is CASSQARGGGYEQYF.

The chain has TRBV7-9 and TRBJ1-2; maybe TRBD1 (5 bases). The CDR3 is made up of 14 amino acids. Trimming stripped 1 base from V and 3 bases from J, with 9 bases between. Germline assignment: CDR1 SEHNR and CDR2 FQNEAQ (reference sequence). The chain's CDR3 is CASSLGQGDYGYTF. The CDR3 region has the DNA TGTGCCAGCAGCTTAGGGCAGGGTGACTATGGCTACACCTTC.

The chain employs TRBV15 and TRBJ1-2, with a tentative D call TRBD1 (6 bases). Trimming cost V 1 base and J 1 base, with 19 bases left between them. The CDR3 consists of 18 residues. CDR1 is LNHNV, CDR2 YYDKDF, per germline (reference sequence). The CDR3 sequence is CATSRGASEDSFNYGYTF. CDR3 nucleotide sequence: TGTGCCACCAGCAGAGGGGCCTCGGAGGACAGTTTTAACTATGGCTACACCTTC.

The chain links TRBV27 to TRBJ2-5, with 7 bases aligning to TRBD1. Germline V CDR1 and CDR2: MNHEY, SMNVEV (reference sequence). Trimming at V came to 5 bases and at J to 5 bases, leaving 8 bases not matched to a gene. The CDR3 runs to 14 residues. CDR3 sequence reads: CASSLTTGKETQYF. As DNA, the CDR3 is TGTGCCAGCAGTCTCACGACAGGGAAGGAGACCCAGTACTTC.